Presented here are 30 T cell receptor beta chains from one specimen sequenced in a study of blood T cell repertoires in COVID-19. Some clones are missing from TCRdb's copy, which holds only in-frame ones; the method was immunoSEQ multiplex PCR. The table records 45,000 to 70,000 clones, around four fifths of them present only once. The sample comprised peripheral blood. The receptors derive from a woman aged 80 or older with acute or convalescent COVID-19.

The V call is TRBV10-3, the J call TRBJ2-1; 7 bases agree with TRBD2. The CDR3 is 12 residues long. Germline-derived CDR1 and CDR2 are ENHRY and SYGVKD. Trimming cost V 4 bases and J 9 bases; bases outside gene matches: 3. CDR3 residues: CAISGLAGEQFF. The CDR3 region has the DNA TGTGCCATCAGTGGACTAGCTGGTGAGCAGTTCTTC.

V usage is TRBV7-9 and J usage is TRBJ2-5, with a weak D call TRBD2 (6 bases). In germline, CDR1 is SEHNR, CDR2 FQNEAQ (reference sequence). V lost 4 bases to trimming and J lost 4 bases, with 22 bases between them. The CDR3 length is 17 residues. CDR3 sequence (DNA): TGTGCCAGCAGCTCTCGACCGGGACTGCCGGGTGGAGAGACCCAGTACTTC. Translation: CASSSRPGLPGGETQYF. Filled out from reference TRBV7-9 and TRBJ2-5, the complete variable domain reads DTGVSQNPRHKITKRGQNVTFRCDPISEHNRLYWYRQTLGQGPEFLTYFQNEAQLEKSRLLSDRFSAERPKGSFSTLEIQRTEQGDSAMYLCASSSRPGLPGGETQYFGPGTRLLVL.

The chain combines TRBV6-5 with TRBJ1-5; TRBD1 matches at 7 bases. The trim removed 8 bases at V and 5 bases at J, leaving 9 bases unmatched. The CDR3 length is 14 residues. Germline CDR1 reads MNHEY; CDR2 reads SVGAGI. The CDR3 protein is CASVRQGLHQPQHF. In DNA form, the CDR3 reads TGTGCCAGCGTTAGACAGGGTCTGCATCAGCCCCAGCATTTT.

This clone was picked up one time. This rearrangement joins TRBV11-2 to TRBJ1-1; D is possibly TRBD1 (5 bases). The germline V gene has CDR1 SGHAT and CDR2 FQNNGV. The CDR3 sequence is 16 residues long. V dropped 2 bases and J dropped 0 bases, with 13 bases sitting between them. The CDR3 sequence is CASSLQSGGMNTEAFF. Written as DNA, the CDR3 is TGTGCCAGCAGCTTACAGTCGGGGGGAATGAACACTGAAGCTTTCTTT.

The rearrangement uses TRBV7-8 and TRBJ2-7; TRBD1 matches 9 bases. The germline CDR1 and CDR2 sequences are SGHVS and FQNEAQ. Germline trimming cut 5 bases from V and 2 bases from J; bases unmatched to any gene: 7. The CDR3 is made up of 15 amino acids. CDR3 DNA: TGTGCCAGCAGCGCGCCGGGACAGGGTCCCTACGAGCAGTACTTC. It is translated as CASSAPGQGPYEQYF.

This chain joins TRBV9 and TRBJ1-1, with TRBD1 matching over 7 bases. CDR3 size: 15 residues. The germline V gene has CDR1 SGDLS and CDR2 YYNGEE. J lost 1 base, V lost 3 bases, and 6 bases had no gene match. This CDR3 is CASSAVGTANTEAFF. The CDR3 nucleotides are TGTGCCAGCAGCGCAGTCGGGACAGCGAACACTGAAGCTTTCTTT.

The CDR3 region has the DNA TGCAGCGTTGTTATCCGGGAAAGATATGGCTACACCTTC. It yields the protein CSVVIRERYGYTF. The chain recombines TRBV29-1 with TRBJ1-2, with D unclear. This CDR3 is 13 amino acids long. Per the germline V gene, CDR1 is SQVTM and CDR2 is ANQGSEA. Trimming stripped 4 bases from V and 5 bases from J, with 14 bases between.

The J gene is TRBJ1-2, the V gene TRBV7-2; TRBD1 is a possible D gene (5 bases). Germline V CDR1 and CDR2: SGHTA, FQGNSA. The V and J ends lost 6 bases and 4 bases respectively, with 15 bases between them. The length of the CDR3 is 14 residues. The DNA of the CDR3 is TGTGCCAGCAGTTTCGCCCCCCAGGGCTATGGCTACACCTTC. Protein: CASSFAPQGYGYTF.

The rearrangement links TRBV7-9 to TRBJ1-3; no clear D. The CDR3 length is 13 residues. From germline, CDR1 is SEHNR and CDR2 FQNEAQ (reference sequence). With 6 bases removed from V and 2 bases from J, the gap between germline ends came to 8 bases. CDR3 DNA: TGTGCCAGCAGTTCGGGGACTGGAAACACCATATATTTT. Translation: CASSSGTGNTIYF. Complete variable domain (other parts from reference TRBV7-9 and TRBJ1-3): DTGVSQNPRHKITKRGQNVTFRCDPISEHNRLYWYRQTLGQGPEFLTYFQNEAQLEKSRLLSDRFSAERPKGSFSTLEIQRTEQGDSAMYLCASSSGTGNTIYFGEGSWLTVV.

This chain links TRBV7-2 with TRBJ1-5; D uncertain. The length of the CDR3 is 15 residues. Germline CDR1 and CDR2: SGHTA and FQGNSA. Trimming stripped 5 bases from V and 3 bases from J, with 14 bases between. The CDR3 is CASSPQITSNQPQHF. CDR3 DNA: TGTGCCAGCAGCCCACAAATAACCTCCAATCAGCCCCAGCATTTT.

A remark on this clone: The sample contains more than one DNA sequence encoding this CDR3. This rearrangement joins TRBV2 to TRBJ1-1; TRBD1 is a possible D gene (6 bases). CDR1 and CDR2 from the germline V gene are SNHLY and FYNNEI. The CDR3 covers 13 residues. V gave up 8 bases and J gave up 1 base, with 11 bases separating them. For the CDR3, the DNA is TGTGCCAGCCGGCGACAGGCGAACACTGAAGCTTTCTTT. It is translated as CASRRQANTEAFF. Full variable domain (remainder filled in from reference TRBV2 and TRBJ1-1): EPEVTQTPSHQVTQMGQEVILRCVPISNHLYFYWYRQILGQKVEFLVSFYNNEISEKSEIFDDQFSVERPDGSNFTLKIRSTKLEDSAMYFCASRRQANTEAFFGQGTRLTVV.

About this clone itself: One end of the junction varies from germline; a read error may be responsible. The gene calls are TRBV28 and TRBJ1-5; perhaps TRBD1 as D (5 bases). Per the germline V gene, CDR1 is MDHEN and CDR2 is SYDVKM. The CDR3 totals 13 residues. The CDR3 here is CASTVQGYQAQHF. The CDR3 DNA sequence: TGTGCAAGTACGGTGCAGGGATATCAGGCCCAGCATTTT. Full variable domain (missing parts from reference TRBV28 and TRBJ1-5): DVKVTQSSRYLVKRTGEKVFLECVQDMDHENMFWYRQDPGLGLRLIYFSYDVKMKEKGDIPEGYSVSREKKERFSLILESASTNQTSMYLCASTVQGYQAQHFGDGTRLSIL.

The chain employs TRBV10-2 and TRBJ2-1; TRBD2 aligns across 10 bases. The CDR3 is 14 residues long. Germline CDR1 and CDR2: WSHSY and SAAADI. The junction had 6 bases not matched to a gene; V was cut back by 7 bases and J by 6 bases. Here the CDR3 DNA reads TGCGCCAGCAAGCTAGCGGGAGACTTCAATGAGCAGTTCTTC. Translating it yields CASKLAGDFNEQFF.

J is TRBJ1-2 and V is TRBV10-3; TRBD1 might be the D (5 bases). From germline, CDR1 is ENHRY and CDR2 SYGVKD. The CDR3 sequence is 13 residues long. Trimming left V 2 bases short and J 6 bases short, with 10 bases between. CDR3 amino acids: CAISEGRQNGYTF. DNA of the CDR3: TGTGCCATCAGTGAGGGGCGACAGAATGGCTACACCTTC.

This clone appeared once. V and J are TRBV18 and TRBJ2-7; D not resolved. The V and J ends lost 1 base and 0 bases respectively, with 10 bases between them. Per germline, CDR1 KGHSH and CDR2 LQKENI. This CDR3 spans 15 amino acids. CDR3 protein: CASSPRQASSYEQYF. For the CDR3, the DNA is TGTGCCAGCTCACCACGGCAGGCCTCCTCCTACGAGCAGTACTTC.

The chain links TRBV27 to TRBJ1-1; D not certain. V lost 4 bases and J lost 5, with 17 bases in between. This CDR3 has 15 amino acids. Germline-derived CDR1 and CDR2 are MNHEY and SMNVEV (reference sequence). The CDR3 here is CASSSKAVGRTEAFF. The CDR3 DNA reads TGTGCCAGCAGTTCGAAGGCGGTGGGGAGGACTGAAGCTTTCTTT.

V gene TRBV5-6 combines with J gene TRBJ1-4, with TRBD1 matching 9 bases. V gave up 4 bases and J gave up 1 base; unmatched junction bases: 5. Germline CDR1 SGHDT, CDR2 YYEEEE. The CDR3 runs to 16 residues. CDR3 nucleotide sequence: TGTGCCAGCAGCGCCGGACAGGGGAGAACTAATGAAAAACTGTTTTTT. Protein: CASSAGQGRTNEKLFF.

A few counts support this clone. V and J are TRBV12-3 or TRBV12-4 and TRBJ2-7, with 8 bases identical to TRBD1. The CDR3 spans 11 residues. Trimming took 6 bases from V and 6 from J; bases not matched to a gene: 1. CDR3 loop: CASSDRGEQYF. CDR3 DNA: TGTGCCAGCAGCGACAGGGGCGAGCAGTACTTC.

This clone was counted a few times. The rearrangement joins TRBV6-2 or TRBV6-3 to TRBJ1-5, with D maybe TRBD1 (5 bases). V lost 3 bases, J lost 2 bases, and 23 bases lay in between. This CDR3 spans 19 amino acids. The germline CDR1 and CDR2 sequences are MNHEY and SVGEGT. In nucleotides, the CDR3 is TGTGCCAGCAGTTATCAAATTCTTCAGGGACTTTCGGGCAATCAGCCCCAGCATTTT. Its translation: CASSYQILQGLSGNQPQHF.

The rearrangement uses TRBV12-3 or TRBV12-4 and TRBJ2-1; 7 bases fit TRBD1. This CDR3 is built from 12 residues. DNA for the CDR3: TGTGTCACGCAGGGGGTCGACAATGAGCAGTTCTTC. This sequence encodes CVTQGVDNEQFF.

The chain combines TRBV23-1 with TRBJ1-4; 8 bases align to TRBD1. TRBV23-1 is recorded as an ORF, its role being uncertain. The CDR3 contains 17 residues. J gave up 3 bases and V 3 bases, and 9 bases lay outside the gene matches. The CDR3 is CASSHLDRVGPNEKLFF. The CDR3 nucleotides are TGCGCCAGCAGTCACTTGGACAGGGTGGGGCCTAATGAAAAACTGTTTTTT.

This rearrangement joins TRBV5-5 to TRBJ1-5; D is undetermined. CDR3 length equals 15 residues. CDR1 SGHKS and CDR2 YYEKEE come from the germline V gene (reference sequence). The V end lost 4 bases, the J end lost 3 bases, and 14 bases lay between the germline ends. CDR3 loop: CASSRRAAYNQPQHF. The CDR3 DNA is TGTGCCAGCAGCCGGAGGGCAGCTTACAATCAGCCCCAGCATTTT.

The rearrangement uses TRBV5-6 and TRBJ1-2, with 7 bases that match TRBD1. V trimming: 2 bases; J trimming: 6 bases; junction bases outside the gene matches: 13. Germline CDR1 is SGHDT and CDR2 is YYEEEE. There are 16 residues in the CDR3. The chain's CDR3 is CASSLRGRGSIDGYTF. The CDR3 bases are TGTGCCAGCAGCTTAAGGGGCAGGGGGTCTATTGATGGCTACACCTTC.

The gene calls are TRBV10-2 and TRBJ2-3, with 11 bases that match TRBD2. J was trimmed by 3 bases and V by 6 bases; bases with no gene match: 5. Per the germline V gene, CDR1 is WSHSY and CDR2 is SAAADI. CDR3 length: 15 residues. The CDR3 DNA sequence: TGCGCCAGCAGGGTACTAGCGGGGGATACAGATACGCAGTATTTT. The encoded protein is CASRVLAGDTDTQYF.

This clone has a handful of counts. The chain is built from TRBV12-5 and TRBJ1-1, with 9 bases fitting TRBD1. This CDR3 has 16 amino acids. Trimming cost V 1 base and J 5 bases; bases outside gene matches: 8. CDR1 LGHNT and CDR2 FRNRAP come from the germline V gene. This CDR3 reads CASGLGLTGGGTEAFF. CDR3 DNA: TGTGCTAGTGGTTTGGGGTTGACAGGGGGAGGGACTGAAGCTTTCTTT.

This clone has only a few counts. The chain recombines TRBV6-4 with TRBJ1-2; 10 bases are a match to TRBD1. CDR1 MRHNA and CDR2 SNTAGT come from the germline V gene. CDR3 length: 16 amino acids. V was clipped by 3 bases and J by 4 bases; unmatched bases: 8. The DNA of the CDR3 is TGTGCCAGCAGTGATCTACCGGGACAGGGGACCTATGGCTACACCTTC. Protein sequence: CASSDLPGQGTYGYTF.

The rearrangement links TRBV5-1 to TRBJ2-3, with unresolved D. V lost 3 bases to trimming and J lost 5 bases, with 13 bases between them. Germline loops: CDR1 SGHRS, CDR2 YFSETQ. The CDR3 covers 14 residues. The CDR3 loop is CASSSPNRGDTQYF. For the CDR3, the DNA is TGCGCCAGCAGCTCTCCTAATCGTGGAGATACGCAGTATTTT.

The chain has TRBV6-2 or TRBV6-3 and TRBJ2-2, with D possibly TRBD2 on 5 matching bases. This CDR3 has 16 amino acids. From germline, CDR1 is MNHEY and CDR2 SVGEGT. Trimming left V 6 bases short and J 0 bases short, with 14 bases between. The CDR3 spells CASSLLRGTNTGELFF. CDR3 bases: TGTGCCAGCAGCCTATTACGGGGAACGAACACCGGGGAGCTGTTTTTT.

This chain links TRBV19 with TRBJ2-3; the match to TRBD1 covers 7 bases. Germline V lookup: CDR1 LNHDA, CDR2 SQIVND (reference sequence). Trimming at V came to 4 bases and at J to 0 bases, leaving 7 bases not matched to a gene. This CDR3 comprises 16 residues. The CDR3 sequence: CASSTSGGPSTDTQYF. CDR3 nucleotide sequence: TGTGCCAGTAGTACATCAGGGGGACCGAGCACAGATACGCAGTATTTT.

This chain joins TRBV4-2 and TRBJ1-2; weak D call: TRBD1 (6 bases). Looked up from germline, CDR1 is LGHNA and CDR2 is YNFKEQ. The CDR3 consists of 14 residues. V was shortened by 0 bases and J by 4 bases, with 9 bases between the two germline ends. CDR3 nucleotides: TGTGCCAGCAGCCAAGAGGACAGTCCCTATGGCTACACCTTC. It translates to CASSQEDSPYGYTF.